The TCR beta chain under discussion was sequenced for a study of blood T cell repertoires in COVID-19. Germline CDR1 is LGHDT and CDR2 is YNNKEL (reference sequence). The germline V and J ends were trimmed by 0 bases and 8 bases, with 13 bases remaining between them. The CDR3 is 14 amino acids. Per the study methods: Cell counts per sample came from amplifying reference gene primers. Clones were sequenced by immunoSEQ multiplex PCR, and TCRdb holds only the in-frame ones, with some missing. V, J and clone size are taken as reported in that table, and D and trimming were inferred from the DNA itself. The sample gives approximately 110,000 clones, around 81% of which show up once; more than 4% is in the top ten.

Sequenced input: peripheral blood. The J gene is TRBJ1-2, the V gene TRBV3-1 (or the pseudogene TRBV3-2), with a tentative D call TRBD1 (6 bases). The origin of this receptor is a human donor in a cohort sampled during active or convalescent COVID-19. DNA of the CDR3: TGTGCCAGCAGCCAAGATGTCCAGGGGTACGGCTACACCTTC. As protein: CASSQDVQGYGYTF.